The 28 T cell receptor beta chains below were found in one sample sequenced in a study of CD8 T cells in ankylosing spondylitis. TCRdb reprocessed the 5' RACE reads via MiXCR and lists one record per CDR3 protein. The sample has around 39,000 distinct CDR3 sequences, 15% to 20% seen once; the top ten hold about 49%. Sequenced input: blood. These TCRs come from a male donor with ankylosing spondylitis or in good health (not recorded which).

The chain recombines TRBV7-9 with TRBJ2-6, with D hard to call. The germline CDR1 and CDR2 sequences are SEHNR and FQNEAQ (reference sequence). The V and J ends lost 6 bases and 2 bases respectively, with 5 bases between them. There are 13 residues in the CDR3. CDR3: CASRTAGANVLTF. The CDR3 nucleotides are TGTGCCAGCAGAACCGCTGGGGCCAACGTCCTGACTTTC.

The chain employs TRBV11-2 and TRBJ2-1, with 9 bases matching TRBD1. The germline gives CDR1 SGHAT, CDR2 FQNNGV. This CDR3 is 16 amino acids long. Losses at the gene ends were 3 bases for V and 4 bases for J; bases not matched to a gene: 7. The CDR3 bases are TGTGCCAGCAGCTTTACAGGGGGCTCGGGATACAATGAGCAGTTCTTC. Protein: CASSFTGGSGYNEQFF.

This clonotype has a handful of counts. This chain connects TRBV5-1 to TRBJ2-3, with D possibly TRBD2 on 6 matching bases. The V end was cut by 4 bases, the J end by 0 bases, with 18 bases between. Germline values: CDR1 SGHRS, CDR2 YFSETQ. This CDR3 has 17 amino acids. CDR3 residues: CASSLVRGGESTDTQYF. CDR3 DNA: TGCGCCAGCAGCCTGGTTCGCGGCGGGGAGAGCACAGATACGCAGTATTTT.

The chain employs TRBV15 and TRBJ2-2; no clear D gene. V gave up 6 bases and J gave up 6 bases, with 17 bases separating them. CDR1 is LNHNV, CDR2 YYDKDF, per germline (reference sequence). The CDR3 consists of 15 residues. CDR3 sequence: CATSPRPLGAGELFF. CDR3 nucleotides: TGTGCCACCAGTCCTAGGCCCTTAGGAGCCGGGGAGCTGTTTTTT.

V usage is TRBV21-1 and J usage is TRBJ2-2; the table calls TRBD1, which could not be checked here. TRBV21-1 corresponds to a pseudogene. This CDR3 spans 18 amino acids. CDR3 sequence reads: CASSGTHPGQGITGELFF. The CDR3 coding sequence is TGTGCCAGCAGCGGCACACATCCGGGACAGGGAATCACCGGGGAGCTGTTTTTT.

The rearrangement links TRBV29-1 to TRBJ2-1; D ambiguous. This CDR3 is 13 amino acids long. The V end lost 5 bases, the J end lost 0 bases, and 8 bases lay between the germline ends. Germline V gives CDR1 SQVTM, CDR2 ANQGSEA. The CDR3 sequence is CSVSWSSYNEQFF. DNA of the CDR3: TGCAGCGTTTCGTGGAGCTCCTACAATGAGCAGTTCTTC.

A few counts support this clonotype. The V and J genes are TRBV29-1 and TRBJ2-2; D gene uncertain. Germline lookup yields CDR1 SQVTM and CDR2 ANQGSEA. The ends were cut back, 5 bases at V and 6 bases at J, with 16 bases in the middle. The CDR3 has 14 residues. This chain's CDR3 is CSVFLGLNAGELFF. Here the CDR3 DNA reads TGCAGCGTTTTCCTGGGTCTAAACGCCGGGGAGCTGTTTTTT.

V and J are TRBV6-5 and TRBJ2-2; possibly TRBD1 for D (5 bases). The CDR3 consists of 13 residues. Germline-derived CDR1 and CDR2 are MNHEY and SVGAGI. V gave up 5 bases and J gave up 2 bases, with 6 bases separating them. CDR3 DNA: TGTGCCAGCAGTAGGGGAAACACCGGGGAGCTGTTTTTT. Residues: CASSRGNTGELFF.

The chain joins TRBV12-3 or TRBV12-4 to TRBJ1-1; D call uncertain. The CDR3 sequence is 12 residues long. Trimming cost V 8 bases and J 6 bases, with 13 bases left between them. The CDR3 coding sequence is TGTGCCAGCGGTGACACCTTTGCTGAAGCTTTCTTT. Its protein product is CASGDTFAEAFF.

The chain's CDR3 is CASVGTGTMNTEAFF. As DNA, the CDR3 is TGTGCCAGCGTTGGGACAGGGACTATGAACACTGAAGCTTTCTTT. The V call is TRBV6-2 or TRBV6-3, the J call TRBJ1-1, with TRBD1 identical over 9 bases. Germline V gene data show CDR1 as MNHEY and CDR2 as SVGEGT. The CDR3 is 15 residues long. The trim removed 8 bases at V and 0 bases at J, leaving 7 bases unmatched.

This clonotype was seen a handful of times. The CDR3 sequence is CASSTRGGYTDTQYF. The CDR3, as DNA: TGTGCCAGCAGCACCAGGGGGGGTTACACAGATACGCAGTATTTT. The V gene is TRBV7-3, the J gene TRBJ2-3; perhaps D is TRBD1 or TRBD2 (7 bases each). The CDR3 has 15 residues. V lost 5 bases to trimming and J lost 2 bases, with 14 bases between them. The germline gives CDR1 SGHTA, CDR2 FQGTGA.

The chain recombines TRBV3-1 with TRBJ2-1; D is uncertain. Germline CDR1 is LGHDT and CDR2 is YNNKEL (reference sequence). Trimming stripped 2 bases from V and 7 bases from J, with 9 bases between. CDR3 length: 13 amino acids. Written as DNA, the CDR3 is TGTGCCAGCAGCCAAACTATTGGGAATGAGCAGTTCTTC. It encodes CASSQTIGNEQFF.

Only a few counts were recorded for this clonotype. The chain couples TRBV29-1 to TRBJ2-7, with 7 bases that match TRBD1. The CDR3 is 12 residues long. Germline lookup yields CDR1 SQVTM and CDR2 ANQGSEA. With V trimmed by 6 bases and J by 6 bases, 8 bases remained unmatched. This CDR3 is CSVLRTGSEQYF. The CDR3, as DNA: TGCAGCGTCCTCCGGACAGGCTCCGAGCAGTACTTC.

This clonotype has a handful of counts. The chain carries TRBV7-2 and TRBJ2-1; 10 positions agree with TRBD2. CDR3 length: 15 amino acids. Germline CDR1 SGHTA, CDR2 FQGNSA. V was clipped by 6 bases and J by 7 bases; unmatched bases: 9. CDR3 in DNA: TGTGCCAGCAGTTTGGCGGCTAGCGGGGGTAATGAGCAGTTCTTC. This codes for CASSLAASGGNEQFF. The full variable domain, in which reference TRBV7-2 and TRBJ2-1 provide the parts outside the CDR3, is GAGVSQSPSNKVTEKGKDVELRCDPISGHTALYWYRQSLGQGLEFLIYFQGNSAPDKSGLPSDRFSAERTGGSVSTLTIQRTQQEDSAVYLCASSLAASGGNEQFFGPGTRLTVL.

The chain has TRBV9 and TRBJ2-5; 7 nucleotides match TRBD2. Germline V CDR1 and CDR2: SGDLS, YYNGEE. J gave up 4 bases and V 3 bases, and 9 bases lay outside the gene matches. The CDR3 loop spans 15 amino acids. The CDR3 nucleotides read TGTGCCAGCAGCGATAGCGGGCGGACTGGAGAGACCCAGTACTTC. Protein: CASSDSGRTGETQYF.

This chain joins TRBV28 and TRBJ2-3; tentatively, D is TRBD1 or TRBD2 (5 bases each). CDR1 and CDR2 from the germline V gene are MDHEN and SYDVKM. CDR3 length: 15 amino acids. Deletions cut 5 bases from V and 2 bases from J, with 14 bases between. The chain's CDR3 is CASSPGGMPTDTQYF. As DNA, the CDR3 is TGTGCCAGCAGTCCTGGGGGAATGCCCACAGATACGCAGTATTTT.

This chain uses TRBV12-3 or TRBV12-4 with TRBJ2-1, with D possibly being TRBD1 (6 bases). The CDR3 has 11 residues. V shed 6 bases and J shed 13 bases, with 13 bases lying between them. In nucleotides, the CDR3 is TGTGCCAGCAGCCGGGACACCGTACAGTTCTTC. Amino acids: CASSRDTVQFF.

This clonotype turned up a few times. The J gene is TRBJ2-2, the V gene TRBV11-2; D ambiguous. This CDR3 has 12 residues. Germline V lookup: CDR1 SGHAT, CDR2 FQNNGV. Trimming removed 3 bases at V and 4 bases at J, with 3 bases between. This CDR3 reads CASSFSTGELFF. The DNA for the CDR3 is TGTGCCAGCAGCTTTTCCACCGGGGAGCTGTTTTTT. Full variable domain (rest looked up from reference TRBV11-2 and TRBJ2-2): EAGVAQSPRYKIIEKRQSVAFWCNPISGHATLYWYQQILGQGPKLLIQFQNNGVVDDSQLPKDRFSAERLKGVDSTLKIQPAKLEDSAVYLCASSFSTGELFFGEGSRLTVL.

The genes are TRBV4-3 and TRBJ2-3; D may match TRBD1 or TRBD2 (5 bases each). Germline CDR1 LGHNA, CDR2 YSLEER. Between the trimmed V and J ends, which lost 1 base and 0 bases, there was a span of 8 bases. This CDR3 contains 15 residues. The CDR3 is CASSQGGASTDTQYF. The CDR3 DNA reads TGCGCCAGCAGCCAAGGAGGGGCTAGCACAGATACGCAGTATTTT.

This clonotype was found a few times. The rearrangement joins TRBV5-1 to TRBJ2-3; D is perhaps TRBD1 (5 bases). V lost 4 bases, J lost 3 bases, and 9 bases lay in between. This CDR3 spans 13 amino acids. CDR1 is SGHRS and CDR2 is YFSETQ in the germline V gene. The CDR3 spells CASSRWTTDTQYF. The CDR3 nucleotides read TGCGCCAGCAGCCGGTGGACAACAGATACGCAGTATTTT.

This clonotype was seen a few times. The chain has TRBV29-1 and TRBJ1-1; TRBD1 agrees at 7 bases. After removal of 7 bases from V and 11 bases from J, the junction contained 19 bases not matched to a gene. CDR3 length equals 14 residues. Per germline, CDR1 SQVTM and CDR2 ANQGSEA. CDR3 residues: CSAGHRDRGFDAFF. In nucleotides, the CDR3 is TGCAGCGCTGGACACAGGGACAGAGGGTTCGACGCTTTCTTT.

This clonotype was seen only a few times. The gene calls are TRBV28 and TRBJ1-5; 7 nucleotides line up with TRBD1. This CDR3 has 15 residues. J lost 4 bases, V lost 3 bases, and 6 bases had no gene match. Germline V gene data show CDR1 as MDHEN and CDR2 as SYDVKM. CDR3 in amino acids: CASSFIGTENQPQHF. CDR3 DNA sequence: TGTGCCAGCAGTTTTATTGGGACAGAGAATCAGCCCCAGCATTTT.

This clonotype has a handful of counts. The chain recombines TRBV20-1 with TRBJ1-1; D unclear. The CDR3 has 15 residues. Germline assignment: CDR1 DFQATT and CDR2 SNEGSKA (reference sequence). The V end was cut by 0 bases, the J end by 1 base, with 12 bases between. CDR3 region: CSAREGRPANTEAFF. CDR3 coding DNA: TGCAGTGCTAGAGAGGGCAGACCTGCGAACACTGAAGCTTTCTTT.

The gene calls are TRBV5-1 and TRBJ2-1; TRBD2 matches at 7 bases. The CDR3 is 15 residues long. Trimming took 2 bases from V and 4 from J; bases not matched to a gene: 6. The germline CDR1 and CDR2 sequences are SGHRS and YFSETQ. CDR3 sequence (DNA): TGCGCCAGCAGCTTAGAGCGGGGCGGGTACAATGAGCAGTTCTTC. Encoded protein: CASSLERGGYNEQFF.

The rearrangement links TRBV5-1 to TRBJ2-4; TRBD1 or TRBD2 may be the D gene (5 bases each). This CDR3 contains 14 residues. Trimming pared 0 bases from V and 5 bases from J, leaving 9 bases between. Per the germline V gene, CDR1 is SGHRS and CDR2 is YFSETQ. This chain's CDR3 is CASSLAGPQNIQYF. DNA for the CDR3: TGCGCCAGCAGCTTGGCGGGACCTCAAAACATTCAGTACTTC.

The chain employs TRBV7-7 and TRBJ1-4, with D tentatively TRBD1 (5 bases). CDR3 size: 15 residues. V dropped 5 bases and J dropped 8 bases, with 18 bases sitting between them. CDR1 and CDR2 from the germline V gene are SSHAT and FNYEAQ (reference sequence). CDR3 protein: CASSLRVLGDEKLFF. The CDR3 nucleotides are TGTGCCAGCAGCCTCCGGGTCCTAGGGGACGAAAAACTGTTTTTT.

This clonotype came up a few times. The rearrangement joins TRBV4-3 to TRBJ2-2, with D possibly TRBD2 on 5 matching bases. Germline-derived CDR1 and CDR2 are LGHNA and YSLEER. Trimming removed 1 base at V and 9 bases at J, with 12 bases between. The CDR3 runs 14 residues. CDR3 sequence: CASSQGGISRELFF. The CDR3, as DNA: TGCGCCAGCAGCCAAGGAGGGATTTCGCGGGAGCTGTTTTTT.

The chain uses TRBV29-1 and TRBJ2-1, with 8 bases fitting TRBD2. Germline V CDR1 and CDR2: SQVTM, ANQGSEA. With 0 bases clipped from V and 13 bases from J, the junction kept 11 bases outside the gene matches. CDR3 length: 14 residues. The CDR3 coding sequence is TGCAGCGTTGAAGATGGGCGGGGGGAATCACCCCAGTTCTTC. It yields the protein CSVEDGRGESPQFF.